The 14 T cell receptor beta chains below all came from one sample that was sequenced in a study of STAT5B mutations in CD4+ large granular lymphocyte leukemia. The assay was immunoSEQ multiplex PCR, and TCRdb's table has in-frame clones only and misses some. The table lists about 33,000 clones, roughly 76% of them singletons. What was sequenced was CD4+ T cells from blood buffy coats. The receptors were sampled from a human donor in good health.

The rearrangement joins TRBV15 to TRBJ2-5; the D is unclear. The germline V gene has CDR1 LNHNV and CDR2 YYDKDF (reference sequence). The CDR3 contains 14 residues. Trimming stripped 0 bases from V and 5 bases from J, with 10 bases between. CDR3 nucleotide sequence: TGTGCCACCAGCAGAGATTCGCTAGGGGAGACCCAGTACTTC. It codes for CATSRDSLGETQYF.

The V gene is TRBV19, the J gene TRBJ1-4; possible D gene TRBD1, 5 bases. CDR1 LNHDA and CDR2 SQIVND come from the germline V gene (reference sequence). V shed 5 bases and J shed 7 bases, with 23 bases lying between them. This CDR3 is built from 17 residues. CDR3 region: CASSPQHTGGIGEKLFF. CDR3 sequence (DNA): TGTGCCAGTAGTCCACAACACACGGGGGGAATCGGTGAAAAACTGTTTTTT.

This chain links TRBV2 with TRBJ2-5; 9 bases map to TRBD2. The CDR3 sequence is 16 residues long. Germline loops: CDR1 SNHLY, CDR2 FYNNEI. J was trimmed by 5 bases and V by 3 bases; bases with no gene match: 10. The CDR3 reads CASSDSRASGMETQYF. The CDR3 DNA reads as TGTGCCAGCAGTGATAGCCGGGCTAGCGGGATGGAGACCCAGTACTTC.

This chain connects TRBV10-3 to TRBJ2-1, with 13 bases identical to TRBD2. Germline CDR1 ENHRY, CDR2 SYGVKD. The CDR3 totals 14 residues. V lost 7 bases, J lost 9 bases, and 6 bases stayed unmatched. The CDR3 DNA reads as TGTGCCATCACCGGACTAGCGGGAGCGGGTGAGCAGTTCTTC. This sequence encodes CAITGLAGAGEQFF.

Only one count was recorded for this clone. The chain joins TRBV7-7 to TRBJ2-5; D is ambiguous. Looked up from germline, CDR1 is SSHAT and CDR2 is FNYEAQ (reference sequence). This CDR3 comprises 13 residues. The germline V and J ends were trimmed by 5 bases and 3 bases, with 10 bases remaining between them. The CDR3 loop reads CASSRDMEETQYF. The CDR3 bases are TGTGCCAGCAGCCGCGACATGGAAGAGACCCAGTACTTC. The variable domain in full, with the rest retrieved from reference TRBV7-7 and TRBJ2-5, is GAGVSQSPRYKVTKRGQDVTLRCDPISSHATLYWYQQALGQGPEFLTYFNYEAQPDKSGLPSDRFSAERPEGSISTLTIQRTEQRDSAMYRCASSRDMEETQYFGPGTRLLVL.

CDR3: CASTAWGDPGQGYEQYF. Here the CDR3 DNA reads TGCGCCAGCACCGCTTGGGGAGACCCGGGACAGGGTTACGAGCAGTACTTC. V gene TRBV5-1 combines with J gene TRBJ2-7; 9 bases are shared with TRBD1. Germline assignment: CDR1 SGHRS and CDR2 YFSETQ. CDR3 size: 17 residues. The J segment lost 4 bases and the V segment lost 6 bases, leaving 17 bases of the junction unmatched. The complete variable domain, with remaining parts taken from reference TRBV5-1 and TRBJ2-7, reads KAGVTQTPRYLIKTRGQQVTLSCSPISGHRSVSWYQQTPGQGLQFLFEYFSETQRNKGNFPGRFSGRQFSNSRSEMNVSTLELGDSALYLCASTAWGDPGQGYEQYFGPGTRLTVT.

This clone appeared once. V gene TRBV7-3 combines with J gene TRBJ2-3, with D maybe TRBD2 (5 bases). CDR3 length equals 14 residues. The V and J ends lost 5 bases and 6 bases respectively, with 15 bases between them. Germline V gives CDR1 SGHTA, CDR2 FQGTGA. The CDR3: CASSPGVEGDTQYF. The CDR3 bases are TGTGCCAGCAGCCCCGGGGTCGAAGGGGATACGCAGTATTTT. The full variable domain, completed using reference TRBV7-3 and TRBJ2-3, is GAGVSQTPSNKVTEKGKYVELRCDPISGHTALYWYRQSLGQGPEFLIYFQGTGAADDSGLPNDRFFAVRPEGSVSTLKIQRTERGDSAVYLCASSPGVEGDTQYFGPGTRLTVL.

Only a few counts were recorded for this clone. The chain joins TRBV19 to TRBJ1-3; TRBD1 agrees at 9 bases. The CDR3 is 16 amino acids. After removal of 5 bases from V and 4 bases from J, the junction contained 9 bases not matched to a gene. Germline assignment: CDR1 LNHDA and CDR2 SQIVND (reference sequence). CDR3 coding DNA: TGTGCCAGTAGTGACGAACAGGGGGCGACAGGAAACACCATATATTTT. Translating gives CASSDEQGATGNTIYF. Supplemented by reference TRBV19 and TRBJ1-3, the full variable domain reads DGGITQSPKYLFRKEGQNVTLSCEQNLNHDAMYWYRQDPGQGLRLIYYSQIVNDFQKGDIAEGYSVSREKKESFPLTVTSAQKNPTAFYLCASSDEQGATGNTIYFGEGSWLTVV.

The chain recombines TRBV20-1 with TRBJ2-4, with D unclear. V was pared by 7 bases and J by 12 bases, with 16 bases between. Germline CDR1 is DFQATT and CDR2 is SNEGSKA (reference sequence). This CDR3 comprises 11 residues. The chain's CDR3 is CSVQGGRTQYF. Here the CDR3 DNA reads TGCAGTGTCCAAGGCGGACGCACTCAGTACTTC.

V is TRBV30 and J is TRBJ2-2, with D perhaps assigned TRBD1 or TRBD2 (6 bases each). The CDR3 totals 17 residues. Germline V gives CDR1 GTSNPN, CDR2 SVGIG (reference sequence). The germline V and J ends were trimmed by 4 bases and 2 bases, with 20 bases remaining between them. The CDR3 DNA is TGTGCCTGGACTAGGGGGAGGACAGCGGGTAACACCGGGGAGCTGTTTTTT. This codes for CAWTRGRTAGNTGELFF.

This chain connects TRBV5-5 to TRBJ1-5; D might be TRBD1 (6 bases). Germline CDR1 reads SGHKS; CDR2 reads YYEKEE (reference sequence). This CDR3 has 16 amino acids. Between the trimmed V and J ends, which lost 0 bases and 0 bases, there was a span of 10 bases. The CDR3 DNA sequence: TGTGCCAGCAGCTTGGAGGGGGGCTCTAGCAATCAGCCCCAGCATTTT. Translation: CASSLEGGSSNQPQHF.

This clone has a single count. The chain couples TRBV27 to TRBJ2-5; 9 positions match TRBD1. The J call could be wrong; TRBJ2-7 is a better fit for the DNA end. Germline CDR1 reads MNHEY; CDR2 reads SMNVEV (reference sequence). CDR3 length: 15 amino acids. This chain's CDR3 is CASRRTAGQGYEQYF. As DNA, the CDR3 is TGTGCCAGCAGGCGGACTGCGGGACAGGGATACGAGCAGTACTTC.

The J gene is TRBJ2-5, the V gene TRBV18, with D maybe TRBD2 (7 bases). This CDR3 is 13 amino acids long. Germline values: CDR1 KGHSH, CDR2 LQKENI. Trimming cost V 3 bases and J 5 bases, with 10 bases left between them. The CDR3, as DNA: TGTGCCAGCTCACCGGCGGGGGCGGAGACCCAGTACTTC. This codes for CASSPAGAETQYF.

The chain has TRBV2 and TRBJ2-1, with D possibly TRBD2 on 6 matching bases. From germline, CDR1 is SNHLY and CDR2 FYNNEI. The CDR3 spans 13 residues. Between the trimmed V and J ends, which lost 6 bases and 8 bases, there was a span of 14 bases. This chain's CDR3 is CASRPSGPHEQFF. Written as DNA, the CDR3 is TGTGCCAGCAGACCCAGCGGGCCTCATGAGCAGTTCTTC.